The rows below give T cell receptor beta chains drawn from one sample of a study of early T cells in non-severe SARS-CoV-2 infection. From the 5' RACE reads, TCRdb called clonotypes with MiXCR, one entry per CDR3 protein. Seen here are 81,000 or so distinct CDR3 sequences, approximately 12% observed once, and the top ten hold approximately 3.6%. The material sequenced was whole blood. These receptors all come from an adult who was a healthcare worker with PCR-confirmed SARS-CoV-2 infection or an uninfected control (not recorded which). Both conserved end residues are part of each CDR3. A D gene is named only where the DNA matches it firmly. The size entry is marked missing in some rows and otherwise reads once, few, many or a size class.

j_call,v_call,d_call,clone_size,cdr3_length,cdr3_nt,cdr3_aa
TRBJ2-2,TRBV29-1,TRBD1,NA,16,TGCAGCGTCCAGGGACAGGGCGGCGCGGGCACCGGGGAGCTGTTTTTT,CSVQGQGGAGTGELFF
TRBJ2-2,TRBV9,NA,few,15,TGTGCCAGCAGCGTCGGCAGCGCGAACACCGGGGAGCTGTTTTTT,CASSVGSANTGELFF
TRBJ2-7,TRBV7-9,NA,few,14,TGTGCCAGCAGCTTGGGTCGCACAGTCTACGAGCAGTACTTC,CASSLGRTVYEQYF
TRBJ2-7,TRBV19,TRBD2,few,13,TGTGCCTCGGGAGGCCCGAGCTCCTACGAGCAGTACTTC,CASGGPSSYEQYF
TRBJ2-7,TRBV6-2/TRBV6-3,NA,many,14,TGTGCCAGCAGTAAAACTAGGACCCAGTACGAGCAGTACTTC,CASSKTRTQYEQYF
TRBJ2-7,TRBV5-6,NA,many,15,TGTGCCAGCAGCCAACGACAGGCCCTCTCCTACGAGCAGTACTTC,CASSQRQALSYEQYF
TRBJ2-5,TRBV12-3/TRBV12-4,NA,NA,15,TGTGCCAGCAGTTTCCGTAGTGGCCTAAAGGAGACCCAGTACTTC,CASSFRSGLKETQYF
TRBJ2-1,TRBV11-2,NA,many,15,TGTGCCAGCAGCCGCATCAGCGGAGCTTACAATGAGCAGTTCTTC,CASSRISGAYNEQFF
TRBJ2-1,TRBV15,NA,many,16,TGTGCCACCAGCAGGGGTGGACTTAGCTCCTACAATGAGCAGTTCTTC,CATSRGGLSSYNEQFF
TRBJ2-1,TRBV4-1,NA,NA,12,TGCGCCAGCAGCAGGACGAATGAGGAGCAGTTCTTC,CASSRTNEEQFF
TRBJ1-2,TRBV29-1,NA,few,12,TGCAGCGTGGCAGGGGATGGCTATGGCTACACCTTC,CSVAGDGYGYTF
TRBJ1-1,TRBV29-1,TRBD1,few,12,TGCAGCGCTGACAGGGGTGACACTGAAGCTTTCTTT,CSADRGDTEAFF
TRBJ1-1,TRBV28,NA,NA,14,TGTGCCAGCAGTTTGATGGGTCGGGACACTGAAGCTTTCTTT,CASSLMGRDTEAFF
TRBJ2-7,TRBV27,TRBD1,few,16,TGTGCCAGCAGTTTATCGGCCCGACAGGGCTACTACGAGCAGTACTTC,CASSLSARQGYYEQYF
TRBJ2-7,TRBV20-1,TRBD2,many,14,TGCAGTGCTAGAGCACTAGCGGGGGCCTACGAGCAGTACTTC,CSARALAGAYEQYF
TRBJ2-1,TRBV7-2,NA,few,15,TGTGCCAGCAGCTTAGAGCGGGCCTTATACAATGAGCAGTTCTTC,CASSLERALYNEQFF
TRBJ2-1,TRBV24-1,TRBD1,NA,16,TGTGCCACCAGTGTACCGACAGGGGGGTCCTACAATGAGCAGTTCTTC,CATSVPTGGSYNEQFF
TRBJ2-2,TRBV18,NA,few,15,TGTGCCAGCTCACCGAACGGCGCGAACACCGGGGAGCTGTTTTTT,CASSPNGANTGELFF
TRBJ2-1,TRBV12-3/TRBV12-4,NA,NA,16,TGTGCCAGCACCATCCAAGGGAGCGGGTCCTACAATGAGCAGTTCTTC,CASTIQGSGSYNEQFF
TRBJ2-1,TRBV18,TRBD2,NA,16,TGTGCCAGCTCACCACGGCCTAGCGGGCCCGGCAATGAGCAGTTCTTC,CASSPRPSGPGNEQFF
TRBJ2-7,TRBV12-3/TRBV12-4,TRBD1,many,14,TGTGCCAGCAGTCTGGACAGGGCATTCTACGAGCAGTACTTC,CASSLDRAFYEQYF
TRBJ2-1,TRBV7-3,NA,NA,15,TGTGCCAGCAGCGCTCTAGCGCGCTCCTACAATGAGCAGTTCTTC,CASSALARSYNEQFF